The 8 T cell receptor beta chains below come from one sample, sequenced in a study of T cell responses to AZD1222 COVID-19 vaccine. Produced via immunoSEQ multiplex PCR; TCRdb's table is partial and in-frame only. This sample has 92,000 or so clones, with around 89% found just once. Sequences were derived from peripheral blood, sampled 28 days after the second AZD1222 dose. All receptors derive from an adult who received the AZD1222 COVID-19 vaccine.

The chain links TRBV6-2 or TRBV6-3 to TRBJ1-1; 8 bases agree with TRBD1. J was trimmed by 0 bases and V by 5 bases; bases with no gene match: 5. Germline V gene sequence: CDR1 MNHEY, CDR2 SVGEGT. This CDR3 spans 15 amino acids. The CDR3 loop reads CASSTDRGVNTEAFF. In DNA form, the CDR3 reads TGTGCCAGCAGTACCGACAGGGGAGTGAACACTGAAGCTTTCTTT.

This clone has only a few counts. J is TRBJ1-2 and V is TRBV7-2, with TRBD1 matching over 7 bases. The CDR3 sequence is 14 residues long. Losses at the gene ends were 9 bases for V and 1 base for J; bases not matched to a gene: 8. CDR1 is SGHTA and CDR2 is FQGNSA in the germline V gene. CDR3 nucleotide sequence: TGTGCCAGTGCTGACAGGGCCCTTAACTATGGCTACACCTTC. It is translated as CASADRALNYGYTF.

The rearrangement joins TRBV11-2 to TRBJ2-7; TRBD1 matches at 9 bases. V was clipped by 4 bases and J by 2 bases; unmatched bases: 3. Per the germline V gene, CDR1 is SGHAT and CDR2 is FQNNGV. This CDR3 is built from 14 residues. CDR3 DNA: TGTGCCAGCAGCTCCCGACAGGGGGCCTACGAGCAGTACTTC. Translation: CASSSRQGAYEQYF.

This chain's CDR3 is CASSPRTGGNYGYTF. CDR3 nucleotide sequence: TGTGCCAGCAGCCCTAGGACAGGGGGAAACTATGGCTACACCTTC. The gene calls are TRBV9 and TRBJ1-2, with 10 positions matching TRBD1. Germline-derived CDR1 and CDR2 are SGDLS and YYNGEE. The CDR3 is 15 residues long. Germline trimming cut 4 bases from V and 2 bases from J; bases unmatched to any gene: 5. Full variable domain (outside the CDR3, taken from reference TRBV9 and TRBJ1-2): DSGVTQTPKHLITATGQRVTLRCSPRSGDLSVYWYQQSLDQGLQFLIQYYNGEERAKGNILERFSAQQFPDLHSELNLSSLELGDSALYFCASSPRTGGNYGYTFGSGTRLTVV.

The J gene is TRBJ1-1, the V gene TRBV19, with 8 nucleotides matching TRBD1. The V gene end was trimmed by 6 bases and the J gene end by 4 bases; junction bases not matched to a gene: 7. This CDR3 has 14 residues. CDR1 is LNHDA and CDR2 is SQIVND in the germline V gene (reference sequence). The CDR3 is CASSEGQGITEAFF. The CDR3 coding sequence is TGTGCCAGTAGCGAAGGACAGGGAATCACTGAAGCTTTCTTT.

The CDR3 DNA reads TGTGCCAGTAGTTACCAGACGAGGGGCGGCTCTGGAAACACCATATATTTT. This sequence encodes CASSYQTRGGSGNTIYF. This sequence joins TRBV19 and TRBJ1-3, with D maybe TRBD1 (5 bases). The CDR3 runs 17 residues. Germline values: CDR1 LNHDA, CDR2 SQIVND (reference sequence). V dropped 5 bases and J dropped 0 bases, with 17 bases sitting between them.

V is TRBV28 and J is TRBJ1-2, with no clear D. V was trimmed by 6 bases and J by 4 bases, leaving 18 bases between them. From germline, CDR1 is MDHEN and CDR2 SYDVKM. The CDR3 is 15 residues long. In nucleotides, the CDR3 is TGTGCCAGCAGCCGGCGACGTGGGGTACTCTATGGCTACACCTTC. Translated, it gives CASSRRRGVLYGYTF.

This chain joins TRBV19 and TRBJ2-7; 8 bases are a match to TRBD1. Germline-derived CDR1 and CDR2 are LNHDA and SQIVND (reference sequence). J was trimmed by 2 bases and V by 3 bases; bases with no gene match: 3. CDR3 size: 14 residues. CDR3 sequence reads: CASSIGTGAYEQYF. The CDR3 nucleotides read TGTGCCAGTAGTATTGGGACAGGTGCCTACGAGCAGTACTTC.